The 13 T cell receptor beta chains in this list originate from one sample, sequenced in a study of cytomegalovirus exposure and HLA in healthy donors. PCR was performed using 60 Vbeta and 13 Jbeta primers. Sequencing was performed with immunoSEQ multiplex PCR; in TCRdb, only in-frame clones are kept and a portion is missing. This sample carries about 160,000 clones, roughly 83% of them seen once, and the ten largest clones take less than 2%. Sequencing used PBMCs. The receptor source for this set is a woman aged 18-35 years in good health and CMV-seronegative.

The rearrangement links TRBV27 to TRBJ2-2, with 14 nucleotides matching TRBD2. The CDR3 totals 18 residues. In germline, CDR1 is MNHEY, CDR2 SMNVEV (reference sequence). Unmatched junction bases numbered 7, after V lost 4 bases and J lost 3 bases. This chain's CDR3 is CASSSPGLAGVHTGELFF. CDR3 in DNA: TGTGCCAGCAGTTCCCCGGGACTAGCGGGGGTCCACACCGGGGAGCTGTTTTTT.

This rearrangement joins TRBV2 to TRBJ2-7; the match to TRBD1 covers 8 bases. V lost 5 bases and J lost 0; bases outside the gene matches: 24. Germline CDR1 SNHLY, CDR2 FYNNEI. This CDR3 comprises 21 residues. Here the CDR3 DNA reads TGTGCCAGCAGTCGGGTTTCCTTTCCTCAACCAGGACAGGGAAGCTCCTACGAGCAGTACTTC. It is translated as CASSRVSFPQPGQGSSYEQYF.

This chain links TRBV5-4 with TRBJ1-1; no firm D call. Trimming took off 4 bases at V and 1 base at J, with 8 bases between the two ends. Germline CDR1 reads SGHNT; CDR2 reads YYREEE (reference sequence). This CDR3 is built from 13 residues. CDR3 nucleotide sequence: TGTGCCAGCAGCCCCTCCGGGAACACTGAAGCTTTCTTT. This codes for CASSPSGNTEAFF. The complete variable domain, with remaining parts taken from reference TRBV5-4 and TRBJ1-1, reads ETGVTQSPTHLIKTRGQQVTLRCSSQSGHNTVSWYQQALGQGPQFIFQYYREEENGRGNFPPRFSGLQFPNYSSELNVNALELDDSALYLCASSPSGNTEAFFGQGTRLTVV.

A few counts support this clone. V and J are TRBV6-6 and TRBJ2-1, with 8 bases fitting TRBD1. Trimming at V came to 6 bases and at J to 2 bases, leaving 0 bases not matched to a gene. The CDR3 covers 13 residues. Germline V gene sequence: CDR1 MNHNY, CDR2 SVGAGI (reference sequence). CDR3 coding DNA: TGTGCCAGCAGGACAGGGGCCTACAATGAGCAGTTCTTC. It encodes CASRTGAYNEQFF.

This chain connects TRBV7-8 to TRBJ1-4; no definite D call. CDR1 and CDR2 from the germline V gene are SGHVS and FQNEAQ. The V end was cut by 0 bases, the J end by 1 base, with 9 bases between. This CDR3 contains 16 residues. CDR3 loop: CASSLARRVTNEKLFF. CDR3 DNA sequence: TGTGCCAGCAGCTTAGCGCGCCGGGTAACTAATGAAAAACTGTTTTTT.

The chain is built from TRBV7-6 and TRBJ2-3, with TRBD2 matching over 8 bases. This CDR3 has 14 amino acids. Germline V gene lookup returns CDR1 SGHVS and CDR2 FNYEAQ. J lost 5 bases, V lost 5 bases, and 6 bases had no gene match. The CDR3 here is CASSDRGGRDTQYF. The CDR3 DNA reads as TGTGCCAGCAGCGACCGGGGGGGGCGAGATACGCAGTATTTT. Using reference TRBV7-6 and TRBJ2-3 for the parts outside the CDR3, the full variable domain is GAGVSQSPRYKVTKRGQDVALRCDPISGHVSLYWYRQALGQGPEFLTYFNYEAQQDKSGLPNDRFSAERPEGSISTLTIQRTEQRDSAMYRCASSDRGGRDTQYFGPGTRLTVL.

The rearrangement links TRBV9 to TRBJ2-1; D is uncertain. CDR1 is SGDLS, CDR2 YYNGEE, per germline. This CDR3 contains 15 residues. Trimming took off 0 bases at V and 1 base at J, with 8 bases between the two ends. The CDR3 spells CASSVGYGSYNEQFF. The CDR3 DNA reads TGTGCCAGCAGCGTAGGGTACGGGTCCTACAATGAGCAGTTCTTC.

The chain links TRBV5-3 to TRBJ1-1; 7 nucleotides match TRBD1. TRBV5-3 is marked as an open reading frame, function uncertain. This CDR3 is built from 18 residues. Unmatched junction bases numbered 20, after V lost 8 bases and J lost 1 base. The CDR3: CARPRPGQGVLWNTEAFF. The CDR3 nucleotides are TGTGCCAGGCCCCGGCCTGGGCAGGGGGTGTTGTGGAACACTGAAGCTTTCTTT.

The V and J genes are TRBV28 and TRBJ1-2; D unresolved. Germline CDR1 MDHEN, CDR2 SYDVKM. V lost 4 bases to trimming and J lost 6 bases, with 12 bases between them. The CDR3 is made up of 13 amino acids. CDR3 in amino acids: CASSSEAVHGYTF. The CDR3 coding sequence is TGTGCCAGCAGTTCAGAGGCAGTGCATGGCTACACCTTC.

The CDR3, as DNA: TGTGCCAGCCCTGAAAAGGCAGGGGAAATGAACACTGAAGCTTTCTTT. Protein sequence: CASPEKAGEMNTEAFF. The rearrangement uses TRBV2 and TRBJ1-1; D possibly corresponds to TRBD1 (6 bases). V lost 8 bases to trimming and J lost 0 bases, with 19 bases between them. The CDR3 spans 16 residues. Germline V CDR1 and CDR2: SNHLY, FYNNEI. The full variable domain, with the rest looked up from reference TRBV2 and TRBJ1-1, is EPEVTQTPSHQVTQMGQEVILRCVPISNHLYFYWYRQILGQKVEFLVSFYNNEISEKSEIFDDQFSVERPDGSNFTLKIRSTKLEDSAMYFCASPEKAGEMNTEAFFGQGTRLTVV.

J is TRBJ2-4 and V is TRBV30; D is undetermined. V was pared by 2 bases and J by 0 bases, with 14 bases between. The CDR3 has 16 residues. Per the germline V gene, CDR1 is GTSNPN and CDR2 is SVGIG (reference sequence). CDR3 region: CAWSFQHSIAKNIQYF. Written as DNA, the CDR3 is TGTGCCTGGAGTTTCCAGCACAGCATAGCCAAAAACATTCAGTACTTC. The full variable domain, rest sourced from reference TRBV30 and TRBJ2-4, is SQTIHQWPATLVQPVGSPLSLECTVEGTSNPNLYWYRQAAGRGLQLLFYSVGIGQISSEVPQNLSASRPQDRQFILSSKKLLLSDSGFYLCAWSFQHSIAKNIQYFGAGTRLSVL.

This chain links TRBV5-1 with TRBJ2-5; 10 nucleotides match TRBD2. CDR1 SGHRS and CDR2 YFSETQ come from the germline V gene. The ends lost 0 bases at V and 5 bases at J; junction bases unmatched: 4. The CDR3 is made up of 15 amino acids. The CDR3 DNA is TGCGCCAGCAGCTTGGGAGCGGGGGGGCCGGAGACCCAGTACTTC. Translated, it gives CASSLGAGGPETQYF.

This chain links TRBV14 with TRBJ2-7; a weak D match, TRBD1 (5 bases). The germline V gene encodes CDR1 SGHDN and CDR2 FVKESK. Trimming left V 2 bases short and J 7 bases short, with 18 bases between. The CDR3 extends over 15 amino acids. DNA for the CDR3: TGTGCCAGCAGCCAAAGGGGCAGGGAAGTAGGTGAGCAGTACTTC. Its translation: CASSQRGREVGEQYF.